This is a list of T cell receptor beta chains from one sample in a study of TIL therapy for anti-PD-1-resistant metastatic lung cancer. TCRdb's table, derived via immunoSEQ multiplex PCR, lists solely in-frame clones and lacks some. The table has 50,000 to 70,000 clones, 80% to 90% seen once. The sample in question was blood, obtained at baseline. Receptor source: a person aged 25 to 79 with non-small cell lung cancer. The CDR3 runs from the conserved cysteine through the conserved F or W. D genes are given only for firm matches. Clone size is given for some rows only: seen once, a few or many times, or a class if the clone is expanded.

J gene | V gene | clone size | D gene | CDR3 protein | CDR3 DNA
TRBJ2-3 | TRBV3-1/TRBV3-2 | NA | TRBD2 | CASSQVLSGGPSTDTQYF | TGTGCCAGCAGCCAAGTCCTTAGCGGGGGACCTAGCACAGATACGCAGTATTTT
TRBJ2-5 | TRBV18 | NA | NA | CASSRGQQETQYF | TGTGCCAGCTCCCGGGGCCAACAAGAGACCCAGTACTTC
TRBJ2-6 | TRBV5-4 | NA | TRBD1 | CASGGQGLDGANVLTF | TGTGCCAGCGGGGGACAGGGGCTCGATGGGGCCAACGTCCTGACTTTC
TRBJ2-2 | TRBV7-9 | NA | TRBD2 | CASSTTSGSLTGELFF | TGTGCCAGCAGCACCACTAGCGGGAGCCTCACCGGGGAGCTGTTTTTT
TRBJ1-1 | TRBV7-2 | NA | NA | CASSLMGGGFSEAFF | TGTGCCAGCAGCTTAATGGGGGGCGGTTTTTCTGAAGCTTTCTTT
TRBJ1-6 | TRBV6-5 | NA | TRBD1 | CASSPQGMSNSPLHF | TGTGCCAGCAGTCCACAGGGGATGAGTAATTCACCCCTCCACTTT
TRBJ1-6 | TRBV28 | NA | NA | CATQTDLYSPLHF | TGTGCCACCCAAACAGATCTTTATTCACCCCTCCACTTT
TRBJ2-2 | TRBV4-2 | NA | NA | CASSQEPSYGELFF | TGTGCCAGCAGCCAAGAGCCCTCGTACGGGGAGCTGTTTTTT
TRBJ2-3 | TRBV5-4 | NA | NA | CASSLGRGSTDTQYF | TGTGCCAGCAGCTTGGGGAGGGGGAGCACAGATACGCAGTATTTT
TRBJ1-4 | TRBV9 | NA | TRBD1 | CASSALQKDRAEKLFF | TGTGCCAGCAGCGCTCTCCAGAAGGACAGGGCAGAGAAACTGTTTTTT
TRBJ1-1 | TRBV28 | NA | NA | CASSRVDVSEAFF | TGTGCCAGCAGTCGAGTGGACGTCTCTGAAGCTTTCTTT
TRBJ2-1 | TRBV7-8 | NA | TRBD2 | CASSPPSGGAYNEQFF | TGTGCCAGCAGCCCCCCGTCCGGGGGGGCCTACAATGAGCAGTTCTTC
TRBJ2-3 | TRBV18 | NA | NA | CASSPPLADRDTQYF | TGTGCCAGCTCACCCCCCCTAGCAGATAGGGATACGCAGTATTTT
TRBJ2-5 | TRBV15 | NA | TRBD2 | CATSRLAGETQYF | TGTGCCACCAGCAGACTAGCGGGAGAAACCCAGTACTTC
TRBJ2-5 | TRBV7-3 | once | NA | CASSLYDRGTQYF | TGTGCCAGCAGCTTATATGACCGCGGTACCCAGTACTTC
TRBJ2-3 | TRBV18 | NA | NA | CASSPLGGLDTQYF | TGTGCCAGCTCACCCTTAGGGGGATTAGATACGCAGTATTTT
TRBJ1-1 | TRBV20-1 | NA | TRBD1 | CSASTGGLTEAFF | TGCAGTGCTAGTACAGGGGGCCTCACTGAAGCTTTCTTT
TRBJ1-1 | TRBV4-3 | NA | NA | CASSQESGQREAFF | TGCGCCAGCAGCCAAGAGTCGGGGCAGAGAGAAGCTTTCTTT
TRBJ1-1 | TRBV7-2 | NA | NA | CASSPGRPGHTEAFF | TGTGCCAGCAGCCCCGGCAGGCCTGGGCACACTGAAGCTTTCTTT
TRBJ1-6 | TRBV7-8 | few | NA | CASSLVGRDSPLHF | TGTGCCAGCAGCTTAGTAGGGAGGGATTCACCCCTCCACTTT
TRBJ1-4 | TRBV19 | NA | NA | CASQPLATNEKLFF | TGTGCCAGTCAGCCTTTAGCAACTAATGAAAAACTGTTTTTT
TRBJ2-6 | TRBV28 | NA | NA | CASSLHSSGANVLTF | TGTGCCAGCAGTTTACACTCCTCTGGGGCCAACGTCCTGACTTTC
TRBJ2-5 | TRBV7-2 | NA | TRBD2 | CASSLVAGGPGETQYF | TGTGCCAGCAGCTTAGTAGCGGGAGGGCCCGGGGAGACCCAGTACTTC
TRBJ2-1 | TRBV3-1/TRBV3-2 | NA | NA | CASSILDNEQFF | TGTGCCAGCAGCATCCTGGACAATGAGCAGTTCTTC
TRBJ1-2 | TRBV7-2 | once | NA | CASSLTMDYGYTF | TGTGCCAGCAGTCTTACCATGGACTATGGCTACACCTTC
TRBJ2-5 | TRBV13 | NA | TRBD2 | CASSLRRGANQETQYF | TGTGCCAGCAGCTTGAGGCGGGGGGCCAACCAAGAGACCCAGTACTTC
TRBJ2-7 | TRBV29-1 | NA | NA | CSVRWDSGRGEQYF | TGCAGCGTTCGTTGGGACTCCGGGCGTGGCGAGCAGTACTTC
TRBJ1-2 | TRBV5-6 | NA | NA | CASSPNEPGGGYTF | TGTGCCAGCAGCCCGAATGAGCCAGGAGGGGGCTACACCTTC
TRBJ2-5 | TRBV12-3/TRBV12-4 | NA | NA | CASSFFREETQYF | TGTGCCAGCAGTTTTTTTAGAGAAGAGACCCAGTACTTC
TRBJ2-7 | TRBV18 | NA | NA | CASSPDKGNYEQYF | TGTGCCAGCTCACCAGACAAGGGTAATTACGAGCAGTACTTC
TRBJ2-5 | TRBV6-2/TRBV6-3 | NA | NA | CASSYSWVQETQYF | TGTGCCAGCAGTTACAGCTGGGTTCAAGAGACCCAGTACTTC
TRBJ2-5 | TRBV7-8 | NA | NA | CASSLWGLETQYF | TGTGCCAGCAGCTTATGGGGTTTGGAGACCCAGTACTTC
TRBJ1-1 | TRBV12-5 | NA | NA | CASGEAFF | TGTGCTAGTGGGGAAGCTTTCTTT
TRBJ2-1 | TRBV18 | NA | NA | CASSPRGQSGRSYNEQFF | TGTGCCAGCTCACCACGCGGCCAGTCAGGACGGTCCTACAATGAGCAGTTCTTC
TRBJ2-7 | TRBV5-1 | NA | NA | CASSLYGSSYEQYF | TGCGCCAGCAGCTTGTATGGCAGCTCCTACGAGCAGTACTTC
TRBJ1-1 | TRBV19 | NA | NA | CASSPRYGHRNTEAFF | TGTGCCAGTAGCCCCCGTTATGGTCATAGGAACACTGAAGCTTTCTTT
TRBJ2-3 | TRBV9 | NA | NA | CASSVGGDTQYF | TGTGCCAGCAGCGTAGGCGGGGATACGCAGTATTTT
TRBJ1-3 | TRBV30 | NA | NA | CAWGPLIISASGNTIYF | TGTGCCTGGGGGCCACTAATAATTTCCGCCTCTGGAAACACCATATATTTT
TRBJ2-5 | TRBV7-9 | NA | TRBD2 | CASNHRGEQETQYF | TGTGCCAGCAACCACCGGGGGGAACAAGAGACCCAGTACTTC
TRBJ1-3 | TRBV28 | NA | NA | CASSPWDSSGNTIYF | TGTGCCAGCAGTCCATGGGACTCCTCTGGAAACACCATATATTTT
TRBJ2-3 | TRBV27 | NA | NA | CASSFLDGTDTQYF | TGTGCCAGCAGTTTTCTAGATGGCACAGATACGCAGTATTTT
TRBJ2-5 | TRBV28 | NA | NA | CASSLPQETQYF | TGTGCCAGCAGTTTACCCCAAGAGACCCAGTACTTC
TRBJ2-1 | TRBV5-8 | NA | TRBD1 | CASSPWGQGASNEQFF | TGTGCCAGCAGCCCCTGGGGACAGGGGGCCTCCAATGAGCAGTTCTTC
TRBJ2-2 | TRBV19 | NA | NA | CASNGQTVNTGELFF | TGTGCCAGCAACGGACAGACCGTGAACACCGGGGAGCTGTTTTTT
TRBJ2-1 | TRBV9 | once | NA | CASSGNENEQFF | TGTGCCAGCAGCGGTAATGAGAATGAGCAGTTCTTC
TRBJ1-5 | TRBV6-6 | NA | NA | CASSRDGTNQPQHF | TGTGCCAGCAGTCGGGACGGCACCAATCAGCCCCAGCATTTT
TRBJ2-4 | TRBV19 | NA | NA | CASSIRVAGKNIQYF | TGTGCCAGTAGTATACGGGTTGCGGGCAAAAACATTCAGTACTTC
TRBJ2-1 | TRBV5-4 | NA | NA | CASEQWGFYNEQFF | TGTGCCAGCGAACAGTGGGGATTTTACAATGAGCAGTTCTTC
TRBJ1-5 | TRBV5-5 | NA | TRBD1 | CASSSGTGQEQPQHF | TGTGCCAGCAGCTCCGGGACAGGGCAGGAACAGCCCCAGCATTTT
TRBJ2-2 | TRBV27 | NA | TRBD1 | CASSPIATGLVTGELFF | TGTGCCAGCAGTCCGATAGCGACAGGGTTGGTCACCGGGGAGCTGTTTTTT
TRBJ1-3 | TRBV7-2 | NA | NA | CASSPQGGNTIYF | TGTGCCAGCAGCCCCCAGGGGGGAAACACCATATATTTT
TRBJ1-2 | TRBV6-5 | NA | TRBD1 | CASSYDRGGNYGYTF | TGTGCCAGCAGTTACGACAGGGGCGGAAACTATGGCTACACCTTC
TRBJ1-5 | TRBV30 | NA | NA | CAWSALGGLGNQPQHF | TGTGCCTGGAGTGCCCTCGGGGGGCTTGGCAATCAGCCCCAGCATTTT